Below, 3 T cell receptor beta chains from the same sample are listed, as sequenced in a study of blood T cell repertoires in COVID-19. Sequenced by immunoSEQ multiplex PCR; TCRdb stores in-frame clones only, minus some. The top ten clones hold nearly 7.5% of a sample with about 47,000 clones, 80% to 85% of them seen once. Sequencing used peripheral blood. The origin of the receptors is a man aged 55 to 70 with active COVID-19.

The CDR3 is CASSLRQTYNSPLHF. As DNA, the CDR3 is TGTGCCAGTAGTCTTAGACAAACCTATAATTCACCCCTCCACTTT. The chain is built from TRBV19 and TRBJ1-6; D is ambiguous. Germline CDR1 is LNHDA and CDR2 is SQIVND (reference sequence). V was clipped by 5 bases and J by 2 bases, with 10 bases between them. CDR3 length equals 15 residues.

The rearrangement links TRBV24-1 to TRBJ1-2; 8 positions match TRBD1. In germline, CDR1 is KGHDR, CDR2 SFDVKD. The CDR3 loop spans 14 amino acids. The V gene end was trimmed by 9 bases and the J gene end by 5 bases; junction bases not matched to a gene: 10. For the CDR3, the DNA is TGTGCCACCGAAGACAGGGGAGACTTGTATGGCTACACCTTC. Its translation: CATEDRGDLYGYTF.

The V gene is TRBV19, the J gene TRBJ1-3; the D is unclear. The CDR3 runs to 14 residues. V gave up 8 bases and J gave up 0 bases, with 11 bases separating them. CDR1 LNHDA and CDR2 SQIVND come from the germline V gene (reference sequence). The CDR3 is CASAYLSSGNTIYF. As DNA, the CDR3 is TGTGCCAGTGCTTACTTGAGCTCTGGAAACACCATATATTTT.